This T cell receptor (beta chain) was recorded in a study of B cell selection in AIRE deficiency. The study, taken as a whole, reports: Healthy Tconv contained 35% to 45% of shared healthy Treg sequences; only TCRbeta sequenced.

The protocol was immunoSEQ multiplex PCR, while the TCRdb copy is restricted to in-frame clones and leaves out a portion. The sample has 25,000 or so clones; 95% to 98% are singletons. The sorted conventional CD4 T cells were gated as CD4+CD127+. The CDR3 is made up of 17 amino acids. CDR1 is LGHNA, CDR2 YNFKEQ, per germline. J gave up 1 base and V 5 bases, and 8 bases lay outside the gene matches. Concerning this clone itself: Its antigen is not identified.

The receptor's source is a human donor with AIRE deficiency. Material for sequencing was conventional CD4+ T cells sorted from PBMCs. This chain joins TRBV4-2 and TRBJ2-6, with 7 bases identical to TRBD1. The CDR3 reads CASSLGQRTSGANVLTF. CDR3 coding DNA: TGTGCCAGCAGCTTGGGACAGCGAACTTCTGGGGCCAACGTCCTGACTTTC.